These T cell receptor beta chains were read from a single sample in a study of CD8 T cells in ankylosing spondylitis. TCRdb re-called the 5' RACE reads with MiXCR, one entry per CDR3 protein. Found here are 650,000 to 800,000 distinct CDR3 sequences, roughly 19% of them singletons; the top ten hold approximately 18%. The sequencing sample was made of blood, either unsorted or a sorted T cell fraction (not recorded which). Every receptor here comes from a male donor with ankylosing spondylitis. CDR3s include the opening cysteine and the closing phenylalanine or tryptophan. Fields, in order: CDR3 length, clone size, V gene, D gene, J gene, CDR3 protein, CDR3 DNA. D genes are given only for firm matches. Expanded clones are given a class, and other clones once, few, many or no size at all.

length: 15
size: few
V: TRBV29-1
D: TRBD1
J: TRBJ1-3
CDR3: CSVHGQADSGNTIYF
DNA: TGCAGCGTTCACGGACAGGCGGATTCTGGAAACACCATATATTTT

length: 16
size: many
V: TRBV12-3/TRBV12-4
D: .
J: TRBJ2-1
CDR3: CASIQRQASSYNEQFF
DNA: TGTGCCAGCATCCAAAGACAGGCCAGCTCCTACAATGAGCAGTTCTTC

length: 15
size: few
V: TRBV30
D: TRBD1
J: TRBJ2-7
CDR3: CAWTPPGTGGLEQYF
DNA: TGTGCCTGGACGCCTCCCGGGACAGGGGGTTTGGAGCAGTACTTC

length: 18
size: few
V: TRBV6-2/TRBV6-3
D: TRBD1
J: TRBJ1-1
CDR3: CASNLSPGQGAGNTEAFF
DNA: TGTGCCAGCAATCTATCCCCGGGACAGGGGGCGGGGAACACTGAAGCTTTCTTT

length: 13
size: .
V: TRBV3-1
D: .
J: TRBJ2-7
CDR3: CASSQAGSHEQYF
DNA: TGTGCCAGCAGCCAAGCGGGGAGCCACGAGCAGTACTTC

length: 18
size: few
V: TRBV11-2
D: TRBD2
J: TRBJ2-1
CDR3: CASSPNSQLAGRRNEQFF
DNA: TGTGCCAGCAGCCCAAACTCCCAACTAGCGGGAAGGCGTAATGAGCAGTTCTTC

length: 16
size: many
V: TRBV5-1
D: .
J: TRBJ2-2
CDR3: CASSLGASANTGELFF
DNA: TGCGCCAGCAGCTTGGGGGCCTCGGCTAACACCGGGGAGCTGTTTTTT

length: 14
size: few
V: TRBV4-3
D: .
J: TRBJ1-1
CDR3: CASSQLLGHSEAFF
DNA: TGCGCCAGCAGCCAACTCTTGGGACATTCTGAAGCTTTCTTT

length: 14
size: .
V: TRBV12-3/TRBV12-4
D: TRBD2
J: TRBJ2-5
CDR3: CASSFSGVEETQYF
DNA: TGTGCCAGCAGTTTTAGCGGGGTGGAAGAGACCCAGTACTTC

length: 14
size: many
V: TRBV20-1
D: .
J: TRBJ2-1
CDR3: CSASPGGVHNEQFF
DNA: TGCAGTGCTAGTCCCGGCGGGGTTCACAATGAGCAGTTCTTC

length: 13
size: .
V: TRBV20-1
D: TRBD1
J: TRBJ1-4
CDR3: CSAHTGGGEKLFF
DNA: TGCAGCGCACATACAGGGGGAGGTGAAAAACTGTTTTTT

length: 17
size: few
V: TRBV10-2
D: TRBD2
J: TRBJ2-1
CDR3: CASTQAGGGATNNEQFF
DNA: TGCGCCAGCACTCAAGCGGGGGGAGGGGCAACGAACAATGAGCAGTTCTTC

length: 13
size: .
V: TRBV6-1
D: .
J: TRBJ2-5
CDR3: CASRTERQETLYF
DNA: TGTGCCAGCAGGACAGAAAGACAAGAGACCCTGTACTTC

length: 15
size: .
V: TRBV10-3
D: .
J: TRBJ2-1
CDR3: CAISEERHSYNEQFF
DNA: TGTGCCATCAGTGAGGAGCGACACTCCTACAATGAGCAGTTCTTC

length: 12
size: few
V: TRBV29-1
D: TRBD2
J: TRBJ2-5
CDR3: CSLAGAEETQYF
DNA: TGTAGTCTAGCGGGAGCGGAGGAGACCCAGTACTTC

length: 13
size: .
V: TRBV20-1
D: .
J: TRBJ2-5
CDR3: CSARDHWTETQYF
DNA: TGCAGTGCTAGAGATCATTGGACAGAGACCCAGTACTTC

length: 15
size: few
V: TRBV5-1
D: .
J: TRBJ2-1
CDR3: CASSLAVGQFNEQFF
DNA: TGCGCCAGCAGCTTGGCTGTCGGGCAGTTCAATGAGCAGTTCTTC

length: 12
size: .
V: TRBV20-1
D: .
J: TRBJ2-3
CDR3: CSVGRAGDTQYF
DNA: TGCAGTGTGGGGCGGGCGGGAGATACGCAGTATTTT

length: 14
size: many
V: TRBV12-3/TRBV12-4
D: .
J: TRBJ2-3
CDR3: CASSLGSGTDTQYF
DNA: TGTGCCAGCAGTTTAGGATCGGGGACAGATACGCAGTATTTT

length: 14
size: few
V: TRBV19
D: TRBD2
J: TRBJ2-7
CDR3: CASSVRRLASEQYF
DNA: TGTGCCAGTAGTGTCCGGCGACTAGCTAGCGAGCAGTACTTC

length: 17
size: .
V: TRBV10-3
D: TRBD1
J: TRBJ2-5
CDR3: CAISGTGPGGDQETQYF
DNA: TGTGCCATCAGTGGGACAGGGCCAGGAGGGGACCAAGAGACCCAGTACTTC

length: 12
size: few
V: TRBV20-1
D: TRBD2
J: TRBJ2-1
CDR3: CSAAGTIWEQFF
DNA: TGCAGTGCGGCCGGGACTATATGGGAGCAGTTCTTC

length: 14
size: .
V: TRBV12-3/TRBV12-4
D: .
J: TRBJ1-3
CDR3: CASRPAGSGNTIYF
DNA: TGTGCCAGCAGACCCGCAGGCTCTGGAAACACCATATATTTT

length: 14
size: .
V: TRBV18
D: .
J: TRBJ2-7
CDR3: CASSPQGEVYEQYF
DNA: TGTGCCAGCTCACCACAGGGAGAAGTCTACGAGCAGTACTTC

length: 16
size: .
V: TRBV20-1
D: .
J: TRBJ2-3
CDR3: CSARDLMGGAGDTQYF
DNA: TGCAGTGCTAGAGATCTCATGGGCGGGGCCGGAGATACGCAGTATTTT

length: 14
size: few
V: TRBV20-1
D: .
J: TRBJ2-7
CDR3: CSATSTGDPNEQYF
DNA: TGCAGTGCCACCTCTACTGGGGATCCCAACGAGCAGTACTTC

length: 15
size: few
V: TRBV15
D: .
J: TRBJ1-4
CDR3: CATSSSRAWGEKLFF
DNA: TGTGCCACCAGCAGCTCGAGAGCCTGGGGTGAAAAACTGTTTTTT

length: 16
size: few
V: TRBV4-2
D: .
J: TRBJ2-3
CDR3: CASSQAYGSTTDTQYF
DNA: TGTGCCAGCAGCCAAGCCTACGGTTCCACGACAGATACGCAGTATTTT

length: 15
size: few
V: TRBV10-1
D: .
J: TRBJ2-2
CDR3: CASSDRKLNTGELFF
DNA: TGCGCCAGCAGTGACCGAAAATTAAACACCGGGGAGCTGTTTTTT